These 13 T cell receptor beta chains were all obtained from the same sample, sequenced in a study of PD-1 blockade in mismatch repair-deficient tumors (dated 2017 in TCRdb). Library construction relied on the immunoSEQ multiplex PCR assay. Not all clones reach the TCRdb copy of this immuneACCESS table, which keeps in-frame sequences only. Checked studies attribute under half of the gap to unresolved V genes and leave the rest unexplained. Here the sample has almost 9,500 clones; about 85% occur a single time. About 1% of the sample is taken by the ten largest. Specimen: PBMCs, collected around 46 weeks after starting pembrolizumab. These receptors originate from an adult with mismatch repair-deficient cancer.

The rearrangement links TRBV5-4 to TRBJ2-7; 13 bases align to TRBD2. After removal of 4 bases from V and 1 base from J, the junction contained 5 bases not matched to a gene. Germline V gives CDR1 SGHNT, CDR2 YYREEE (reference sequence). The CDR3 sequence is 16 residues long. The CDR3: CASSPTSGRSSYEQYF. The DNA for the CDR3 is TGTGCCAGCAGCCCGACTAGCGGGAGGTCTTCCTACGAGCAGTACTTC.

The genes are TRBV4-1 and TRBJ2-5; 9 nucleotides match TRBD1. The germline V gene encodes CDR1 MGHRA and CDR2 YSYEKL. J was trimmed by 5 bases and V by 4 bases; bases with no gene match: 11. This CDR3 is 16 amino acids long. CDR3 coding DNA: TGCGCCAGCAGCCTGGGGACTTACAGGGGGCTGGAGACCCAGTACTTC. This gives the protein CASSLGTYRGLETQYF.

The chain has TRBV6-1 and TRBJ2-3; unclear D gene. The CDR3 is made up of 15 amino acids. The germline V gene encodes CDR1 MNHNS and CDR2 SASEGT. The ends were cut back, 5 bases at V and 0 bases at J, with 12 bases in the middle. CDR3 amino acids: CASSRITDSTDTQYF. For the CDR3, the DNA is TGTGCCAGCAGTCGAATTACAGATAGCACAGATACGCAGTATTTT.

This sequence joins TRBV5-1 and TRBJ2-2; 7 positions agree with TRBD2. The CDR3 consists of 14 residues. Germline V gene data show CDR1 as SGHRS and CDR2 as YFSETQ. Trimming removed 8 bases from V and 2 bases from J; junction bases left unmatched: 6. The CDR3: CASRTSLNTGELFF. The CDR3 DNA reads TGCGCCAGTCGGACTAGTTTAAACACCGGGGAGCTGTTTTTT.

The gene calls are TRBV2 and TRBJ2-1, with 11 bases lining up with TRBD2. CDR1 is SNHLY, CDR2 FYNNEI, per germline. CDR3 length equals 14 residues. J lost 16 bases, V lost 4 bases, and 12 bases had no gene match. CDR3 nucleotide sequence: TGTGCCAGCAGTGGGGCGGGGCTAGCGGGGGGAACATTCTTC. Translated, it gives CASSGAGLAGGTFF. Using reference TRBV2 and TRBJ2-1 for the parts outside the CDR3, the full variable domain is EPEVTQTPSHQVTQMGQEVILRCVPISNHLYFYWYRQILGQKVEFLVSFYNNEISEKSEIFDDQFSVERPDGSNFTLKIRSTKLEDSAMYFCASSGAGLAGGTFFGPGTRLTVL.

V is TRBV5-1 and J is TRBJ1-3; D not resolved. Trimming shortened V by 1 base and J by 0 bases, and 11 bases separated the two germline ends. Germline CDR1 and CDR2: SGHRS and YFSETQ. The CDR3 length is 16 residues. The chain's CDR3 is CASSLMGRSSGNTIYF. The DNA for the CDR3 is TGCGCCAGCAGCTTGATGGGCCGAAGCTCTGGAAACACCATATATTTT.

The count of this clone is one. The rearrangement uses TRBV4-1 and TRBJ2-1, with 8 bases lining up with TRBD2. Germline lookup yields CDR1 MGHRA and CDR2 YSYEKL. J lost 4 bases, V lost 4 bases, and 15 bases had no gene match. The CDR3 sequence is 18 residues long. CDR3 DNA sequence: TGCGCCAGCAGCCCTCTACCAAGCGGGAGTCCCCCATACAATGAGCAGTTCTTC. Amino acids: CASSPLPSGSPPYNEQFF.

The V call is TRBV27, the J call TRBJ1-5, with 8 bases identical to TRBD1. CDR3 length: 14 residues. The germline gives CDR1 MNHEY, CDR2 SMNVEV (reference sequence). V lost 6 bases, J lost 4 bases, and 5 bases stayed unmatched. The DNA of the CDR3 is TGTGCCAGCAGCGGACAGGGATGGAATCAGCCCCAGCATTTT. Its protein is CASSGQGWNQPQHF.

This sequence joins TRBV29-1 and TRBJ2-3, with D perhaps TRBD2 (6 bases). The CDR3 consists of 15 residues. Germline V gives CDR1 SQVTM, CDR2 ANQGSEA. Trimming removed 3 bases from V and 2 bases from J, with 15 bases in between. As DNA, the CDR3 is TGCAGCGTTGATGCCTCGGGGGACCCCACAGATACGCAGTATTTT. Translated, it gives CSVDASGDPTDTQYF.

V is TRBV5-1 and J is TRBJ1-5; D unresolved. Trimming left V 2 bases short and J 2 bases short, with 5 bases between. This CDR3 is 13 amino acids long. Germline V gene sequence: CDR1 SGHRS, CDR2 YFSETQ. The DNA for the CDR3 is TGCGCCAGCAGCTTCCAGGGCAATCAGCCCCAGCATTTT. Protein sequence: CASSFQGNQPQHF.

The gene calls are TRBV9 and TRBJ2-7, with TRBD1 matching 9 bases. CDR3 length: 14 amino acids. V lost 4 bases, J lost 5 bases, and 7 bases stayed unmatched. Germline CDR1 and CDR2: SGDLS and YYNGEE. CDR3 coding DNA: TGTGCCAGCAGCCAGGGGACAGGGTTCGACGAGCAGTACTTC. Its protein is CASSQGTGFDEQYF.

The count of this clone is one. This rearrangement joins TRBV5-6 to TRBJ2-3; D perhaps matches TRBD2 (6 bases). Germline loops: CDR1 SGHDT, CDR2 YYEEEE. The CDR3 contains 14 residues. Trimming took off 4 bases at V and 0 bases at J, with 9 bases between the two ends. For the CDR3, the DNA is TGTGCCAGCAGCCGGGACTCAAGCACAGATACGCAGTATTTT. Encoded protein: CASSRDSSTDTQYF.

The chain uses TRBV7-3 and TRBJ2-1, with D tentatively TRBD2 (5 bases). In germline, CDR1 is SGHTA, CDR2 FQGTGA. The V and J ends lost 1 base and 4 bases respectively, with 14 bases between them. The CDR3 is made up of 16 amino acids. CDR3 in amino acids: CASSLRGAGNYNEQFF. CDR3 bases: TGTGCCAGCAGCTTAAGAGGCGCGGGTAATTACAATGAGCAGTTCTTC.